This TCR beta chain was sequenced during a study of T cells in Graves' hyperthyroidism and ophthalmopathy. These patients, aged 18 to 65, had recently diagnosed hyperthyroidism lasting under 2 months. Diagnosing involved the use of clinical symptoms, serum thyroxine and TRAb, thyroid ultrasound and orbital computed tomography. V lost 5 bases and J 2 bases, leaving 10 bases between the germline ends. This CDR3 contains 14 residues. Per germline, CDR1 MGHDK and CDR2 SYGVNS. Researchers took RNA transcripts and amplified the TCR beta CDR3 regions from them. The HTBI primer set was used in a first-round RT-PCR of the TCR CDR3. TCRdb processed the multiplex PCR reads anew with MiXCR; each CDR3 protein has one entry. The profile covers around 300,000 distinct CDR3 sequences, with approximately 15% appearing a single time and roughly 25% taken by the ten largest. Study-wide results and caveats: Among thyroid clonotypes expanded above 0.001, most also appeared in blood.

This clonotype was seen more than once but under ten times. As yet, its antigen is unknown. This clonotype originated in a woman aged 25 to 39 with Graves' hyperthyroidism. The chain carries TRBV25-1 and TRBJ2-1; TRBD2 might be the D (5 bases). Material: blood. The CDR3 loop reads CASSQTRTYNEQFF. The CDR3 nucleotides are TGTGCCAGCAGTCAAACTAGGACCTACAATGAGCAGTTCTTC.